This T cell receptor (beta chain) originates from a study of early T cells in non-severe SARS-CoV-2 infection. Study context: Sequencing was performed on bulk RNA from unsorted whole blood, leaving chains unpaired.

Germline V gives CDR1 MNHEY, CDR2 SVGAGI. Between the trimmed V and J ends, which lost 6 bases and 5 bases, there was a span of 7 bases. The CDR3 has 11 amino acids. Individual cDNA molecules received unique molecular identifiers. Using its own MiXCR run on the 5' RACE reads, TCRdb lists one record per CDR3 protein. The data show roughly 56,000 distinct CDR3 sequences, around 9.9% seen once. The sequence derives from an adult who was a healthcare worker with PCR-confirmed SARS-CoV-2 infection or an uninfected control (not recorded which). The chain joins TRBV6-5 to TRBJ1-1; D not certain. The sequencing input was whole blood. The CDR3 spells CASRKRTEAFF. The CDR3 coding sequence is TGTGCCAGCAGGAAGAGAACTGAAGCTTTCTTT.